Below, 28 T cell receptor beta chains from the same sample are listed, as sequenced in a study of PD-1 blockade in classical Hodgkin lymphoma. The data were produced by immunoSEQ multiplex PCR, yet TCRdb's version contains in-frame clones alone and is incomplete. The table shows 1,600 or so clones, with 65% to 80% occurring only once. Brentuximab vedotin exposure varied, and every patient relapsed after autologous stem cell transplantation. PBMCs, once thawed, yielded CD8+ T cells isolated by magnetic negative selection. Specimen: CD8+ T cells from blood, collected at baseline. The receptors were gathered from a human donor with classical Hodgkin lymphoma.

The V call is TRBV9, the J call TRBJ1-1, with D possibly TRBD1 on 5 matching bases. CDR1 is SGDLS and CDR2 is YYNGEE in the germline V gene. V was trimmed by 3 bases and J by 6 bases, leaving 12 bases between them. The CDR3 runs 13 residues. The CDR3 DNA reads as TGTGCCAGCAGCGGACGGGGGGTTCCTGAAGCTTTCTTT. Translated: CASSGRGVPEAFF.

The CDR3: CASSLAGNSYEQYF. For the CDR3, the DNA is TGCGCCAGCAGCTTGGCCGGGAACTCCTACGAGCAGTACTTC. The chain employs TRBV5-1 and TRBJ2-7, with D maybe TRBD2 (5 bases). Trimming left V 0 bases short and J 0 bases short, with 7 bases between. The CDR3 covers 14 residues. CDR1 is SGHRS, CDR2 YFSETQ, per germline.

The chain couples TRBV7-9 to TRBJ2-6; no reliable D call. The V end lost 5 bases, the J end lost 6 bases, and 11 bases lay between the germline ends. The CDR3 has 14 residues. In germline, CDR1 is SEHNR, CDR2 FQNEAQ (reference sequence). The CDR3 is CASSHTASANVLTF. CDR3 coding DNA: TGTGCCAGCAGCCACACAGCTTCGGCCAACGTCCTGACTTTC.

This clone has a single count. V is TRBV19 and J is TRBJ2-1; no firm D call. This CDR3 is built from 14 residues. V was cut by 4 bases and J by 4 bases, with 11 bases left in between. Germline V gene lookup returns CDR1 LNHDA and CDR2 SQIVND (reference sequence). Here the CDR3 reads CASSKRQPYNEQFF. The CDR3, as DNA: TGTGCCAGTAGTAAAAGACAACCGTACAATGAGCAGTTCTTC.

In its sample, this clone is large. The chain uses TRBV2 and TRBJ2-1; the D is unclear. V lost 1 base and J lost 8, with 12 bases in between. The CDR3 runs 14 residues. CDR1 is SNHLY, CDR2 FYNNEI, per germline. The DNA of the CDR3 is TGTGCCAGCAGTGAAGATTTCACTCTCGATGAGCAGTTCTTC. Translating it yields CASSEDFTLDEQFF.

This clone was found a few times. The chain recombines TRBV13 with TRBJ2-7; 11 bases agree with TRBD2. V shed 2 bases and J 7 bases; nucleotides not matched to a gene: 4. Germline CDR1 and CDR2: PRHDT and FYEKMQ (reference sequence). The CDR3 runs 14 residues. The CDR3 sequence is CASSLTLAGVEQYF. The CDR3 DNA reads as TGTGCCAGCAGCTTAACACTAGCGGGAGTTGAGCAGTACTTC. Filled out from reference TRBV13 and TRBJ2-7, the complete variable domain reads AAGVIQSPRHLIKEKRETATLKCYPIPRHDTVYWYQQGPGQDPQFLISFYEKMQSDKGSIPDRFSAQQFSDYHSELNMSSLELGDSALYFCASSLTLAGVEQYFGPGTRLTVT.

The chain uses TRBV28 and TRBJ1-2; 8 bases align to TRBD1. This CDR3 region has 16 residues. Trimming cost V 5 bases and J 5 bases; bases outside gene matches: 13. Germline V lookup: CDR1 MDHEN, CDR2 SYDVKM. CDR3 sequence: CASSTLLDRVEYGYTF. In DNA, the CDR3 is TGTGCCAGCAGTACATTACTGGACAGGGTCGAATATGGCTACACCTTC.

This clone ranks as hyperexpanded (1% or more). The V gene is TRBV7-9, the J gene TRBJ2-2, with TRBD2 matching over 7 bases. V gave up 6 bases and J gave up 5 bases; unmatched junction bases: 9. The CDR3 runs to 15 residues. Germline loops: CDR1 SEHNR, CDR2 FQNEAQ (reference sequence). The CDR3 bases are TGTGCCAGCAGTACGACGGGGAGGGATACCGGGGAGCTGTTTTTT. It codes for CASSTTGRDTGELFF.

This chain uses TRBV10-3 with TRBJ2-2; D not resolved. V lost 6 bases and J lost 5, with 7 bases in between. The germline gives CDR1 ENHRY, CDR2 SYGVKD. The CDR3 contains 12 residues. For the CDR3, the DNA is TGTGCCATCAGGTTCTCAACCGGGGAGCTGTTTTTT. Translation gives CAIRFSTGELFF.

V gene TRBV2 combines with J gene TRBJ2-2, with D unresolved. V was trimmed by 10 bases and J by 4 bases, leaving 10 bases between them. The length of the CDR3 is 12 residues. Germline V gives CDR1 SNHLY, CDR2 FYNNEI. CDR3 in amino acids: CANQKLTGELFF. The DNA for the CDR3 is TGTGCCAACCAGAAACTCACCGGGGAGCTGTTTTTT. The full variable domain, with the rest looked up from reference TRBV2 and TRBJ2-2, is EPEVTQTPSHQVTQMGQEVILRCVPISNHLYFYWYRQILGQKVEFLVSFYNNEISEKSEIFDDQFSVERPDGSNFTLKIRSTKLEDSAMYFCANQKLTGELFFGEGSRLTVL.

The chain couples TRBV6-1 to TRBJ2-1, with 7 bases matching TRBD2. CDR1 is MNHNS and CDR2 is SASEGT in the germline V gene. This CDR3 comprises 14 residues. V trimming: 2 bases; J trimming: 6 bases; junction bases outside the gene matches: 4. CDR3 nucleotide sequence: TGTGCCAGCAGTGAACTCGGGGGGTCCAATGAGCAGTTCTTC. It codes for CASSELGGSNEQFF.

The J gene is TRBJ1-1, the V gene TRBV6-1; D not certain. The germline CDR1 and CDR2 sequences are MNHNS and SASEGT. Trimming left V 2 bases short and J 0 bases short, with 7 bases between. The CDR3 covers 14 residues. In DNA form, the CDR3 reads TGTGCCAGCAGTGAATTCGTAGTGAACACTGAAGCTTTCTTT. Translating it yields CASSEFVVNTEAFF.

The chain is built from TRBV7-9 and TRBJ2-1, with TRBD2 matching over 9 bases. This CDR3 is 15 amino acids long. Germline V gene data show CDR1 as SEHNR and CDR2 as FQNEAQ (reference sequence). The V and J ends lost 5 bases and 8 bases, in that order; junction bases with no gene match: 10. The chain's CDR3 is CASSPREREVYEQFF. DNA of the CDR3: TGTGCCAGCAGCCCCCGGGAGCGGGAGGTCTATGAGCAGTTCTTC.

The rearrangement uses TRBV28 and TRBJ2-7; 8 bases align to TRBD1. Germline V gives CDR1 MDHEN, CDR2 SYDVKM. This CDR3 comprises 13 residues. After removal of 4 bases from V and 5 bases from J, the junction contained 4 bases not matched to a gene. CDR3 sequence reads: CASSSGQGHEQYF. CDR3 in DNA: TGTGCCAGCAGTTCCGGACAGGGCCACGAGCAGTACTTC.

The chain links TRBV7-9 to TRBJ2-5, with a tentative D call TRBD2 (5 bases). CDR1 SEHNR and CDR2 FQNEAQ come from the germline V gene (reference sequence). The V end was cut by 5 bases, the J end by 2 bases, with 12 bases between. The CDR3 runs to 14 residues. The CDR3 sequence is CASSPGVSQETQYF. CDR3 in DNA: TGTGCCAGCAGCCCCGGGGTTAGTCAAGAGACCCAGTACTTC.

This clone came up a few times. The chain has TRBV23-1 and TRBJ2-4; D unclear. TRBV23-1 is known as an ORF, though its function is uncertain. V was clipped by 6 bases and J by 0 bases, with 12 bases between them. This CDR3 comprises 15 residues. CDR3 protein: CASRRRILAKNIQYF. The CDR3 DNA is TGCGCCAGCAGACGACGGATCTTAGCCAAAAACATTCAGTACTTC.

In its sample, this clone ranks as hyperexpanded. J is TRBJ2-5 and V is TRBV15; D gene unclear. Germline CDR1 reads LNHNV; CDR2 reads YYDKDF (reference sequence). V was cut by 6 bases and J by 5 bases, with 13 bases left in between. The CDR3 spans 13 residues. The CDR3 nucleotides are TGTGCCACCAGTCAACTTGCCGGGGAGACCCAGTACTTC. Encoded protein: CATSQLAGETQYF.

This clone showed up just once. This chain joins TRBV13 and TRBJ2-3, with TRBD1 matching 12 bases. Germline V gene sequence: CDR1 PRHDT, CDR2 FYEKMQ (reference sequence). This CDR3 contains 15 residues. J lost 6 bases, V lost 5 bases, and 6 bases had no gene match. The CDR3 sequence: CASSPGTGGLDTQYF. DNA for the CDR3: TGTGCCAGCAGCCCCGGGACAGGGGGCCTTGATACGCAGTATTTT.

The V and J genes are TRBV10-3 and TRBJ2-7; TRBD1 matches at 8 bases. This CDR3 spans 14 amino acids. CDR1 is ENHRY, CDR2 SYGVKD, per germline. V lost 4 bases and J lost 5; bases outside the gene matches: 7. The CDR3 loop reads CAISAGQGADEQYF. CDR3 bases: TGTGCCATCAGTGCCGGGCAGGGGGCAGACGAGCAGTACTTC.

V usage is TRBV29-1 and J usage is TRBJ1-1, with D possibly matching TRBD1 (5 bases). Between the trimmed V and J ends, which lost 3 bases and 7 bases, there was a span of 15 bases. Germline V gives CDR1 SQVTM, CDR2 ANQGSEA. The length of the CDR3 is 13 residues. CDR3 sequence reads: CSVESQGAIEAFF. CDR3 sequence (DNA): TGCAGCGTTGAGAGTCAGGGCGCGATTGAAGCTTTCTTT.

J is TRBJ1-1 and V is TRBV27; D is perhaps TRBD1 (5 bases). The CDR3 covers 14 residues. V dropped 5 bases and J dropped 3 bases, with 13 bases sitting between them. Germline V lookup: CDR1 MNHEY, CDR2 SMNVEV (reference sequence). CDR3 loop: CASSPKGPYTEAFF. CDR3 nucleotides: TGTGCCAGCAGTCCTAAGGGGCCCTACACTGAAGCTTTCTTT.

The CDR3 region has the DNA TGTGCCAGCAGAAGTGGGAACCCTAGGGAGACCCAGTACTTC. Translation: CASRSGNPRETQYF. The chain joins TRBV25-1 to TRBJ2-5; D unclear. Germline V gives CDR1 MGHDK, CDR2 SYGVNS. CDR3 length equals 14 residues. The V end was cut by 6 bases, the J end by 5 bases, with 16 bases between.

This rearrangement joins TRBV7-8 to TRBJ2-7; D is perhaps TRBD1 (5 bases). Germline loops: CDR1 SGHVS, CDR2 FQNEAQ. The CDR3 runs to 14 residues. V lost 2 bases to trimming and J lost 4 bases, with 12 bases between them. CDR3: CASSLIGVNYEQYF. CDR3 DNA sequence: TGTGCCAGCAGCTTAATAGGGGTCAATTACGAGCAGTACTTC.

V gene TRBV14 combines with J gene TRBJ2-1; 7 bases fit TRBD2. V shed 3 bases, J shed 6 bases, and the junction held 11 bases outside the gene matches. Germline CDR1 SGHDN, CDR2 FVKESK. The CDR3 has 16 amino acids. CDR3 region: CASSHKRGLLGNEQFF. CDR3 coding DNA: TGTGCCAGCAGCCACAAAAGGGGACTACTTGGCAATGAGCAGTTCTTC.

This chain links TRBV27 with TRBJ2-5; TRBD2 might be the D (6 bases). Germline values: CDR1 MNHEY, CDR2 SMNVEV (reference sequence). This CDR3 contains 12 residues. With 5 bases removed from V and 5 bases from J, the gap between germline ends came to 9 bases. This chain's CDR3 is CASSATRETQYF. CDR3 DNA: TGTGCCAGCAGTGCGACTAGGGAGACCCAGTACTTC.

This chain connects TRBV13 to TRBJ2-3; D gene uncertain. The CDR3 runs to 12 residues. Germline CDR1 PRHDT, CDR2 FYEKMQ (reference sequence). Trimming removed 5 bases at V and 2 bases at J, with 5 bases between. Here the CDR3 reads CASSPFTDTQYF. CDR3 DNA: TGTGCCAGCAGCCCTTTCACAGATACGCAGTATTTT.

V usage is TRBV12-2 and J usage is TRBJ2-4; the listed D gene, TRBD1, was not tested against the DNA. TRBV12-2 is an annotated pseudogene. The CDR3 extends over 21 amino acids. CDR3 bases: TGTGCAAGTCGCTTTACAGTGGTGGACAGGGCGGTAATAAGAGCCAAAAACATTCAGTACTTC. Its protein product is CASRFTVVDRAVIRAKNIQYF.

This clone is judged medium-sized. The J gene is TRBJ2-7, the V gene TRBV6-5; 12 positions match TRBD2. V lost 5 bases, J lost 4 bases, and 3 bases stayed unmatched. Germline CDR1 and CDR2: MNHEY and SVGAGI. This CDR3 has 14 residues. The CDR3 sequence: CASSRGTSGYEQYF. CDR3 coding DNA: TGTGCCAGCAGTAGGGGGACTAGCGGGTACGAGCAGTACTTC.